This T cell receptor beta chain was captured by sequencing in a study of beta chain features in type 1 diabetes. Study summary: Age, gender and cell yields were similar between patients and healthy donors. The study's findings and limits: HLA influence on TCRB rearrangement stayed unresolved here. Researchers report that Type 1 diabetes patients had moderately but significantly shorter TCRB CDR3s across all four CD4+ subsets.

This clone was counted a few times. Its antigen remains unknown. The authors reverse transcribed all of the isolated RNA, so sequencing captured expressed TCRB transcripts. About 3.7 million reads, on average, came from each naive, central memory and regulatory T cell sample. Clones were sequenced by immunoSEQ multiplex PCR, and TCRdb holds only the in-frame ones, with some missing. The table records 100,000 to 150,000 clones, approximately 16% of them present only once. The CDR3 has 14 amino acids. V lost 4 bases to trimming and J lost 5 bases, with 12 bases between them. Germline V gene sequence: CDR1 SNHLY, CDR2 FYNNEI. CD4+ cells of the naive, central memory, regulatory and stem cell-like memory types were sorted via CD45RO/CCR7/CD25/CD127/CD95/CD27.

The receptor was derived from a young man with type 1 diabetes. The chain couples TRBV2 to TRBJ2-4; D is unresolved. The specimen was central memory CD4+ T cells from blood. The CDR3 region is CASSVNPGQNIQYF. The CDR3 DNA is TGTGCCAGCAGTGTTAATCCAGGCCAAAACATTCAGTACTTC.